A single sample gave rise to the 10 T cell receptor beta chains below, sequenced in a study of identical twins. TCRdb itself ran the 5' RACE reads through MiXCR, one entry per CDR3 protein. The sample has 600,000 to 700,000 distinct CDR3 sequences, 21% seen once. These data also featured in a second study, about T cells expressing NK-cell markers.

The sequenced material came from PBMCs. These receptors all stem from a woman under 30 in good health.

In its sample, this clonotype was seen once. The CDR3: CASSPGLLSGNTIYF. The CDR3 DNA sequence: TGTGCCAGCAGTCCAGGGCTCCTCTCTGGAAACACCATATATTTT. The chain links TRBV12-3 or TRBV12-4 to TRBJ1-3, with D possibly TRBD1 on 5 matching bases. V was pared by 5 bases and J by 0 bases, with 11 bases between. CDR3 size: 15 residues.

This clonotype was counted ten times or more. As DNA, the CDR3 is TGTGCCAGCAAGGGAGCTGGGGCCAACGTCCTGACTTTC. Its protein is CASKGAGANVLTF. The rearrangement links TRBV28 to TRBJ2-6, with a tentative D call TRBD2 (5 bases). The CDR3 runs to 13 residues. V lost 7 bases and J 2 bases, leaving 6 bases between the germline ends. Germline-derived CDR1 and CDR2 are MDHEN and SYDVKM.

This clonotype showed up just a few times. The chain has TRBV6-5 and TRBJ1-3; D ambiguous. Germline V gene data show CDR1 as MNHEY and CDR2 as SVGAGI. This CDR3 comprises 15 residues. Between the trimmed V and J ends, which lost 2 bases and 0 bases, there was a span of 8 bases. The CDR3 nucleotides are TGTGCCAGCAGTTACGGCGGTAACTCTGGAAACACCATATATTTT. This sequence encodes CASSYGGNSGNTIYF.

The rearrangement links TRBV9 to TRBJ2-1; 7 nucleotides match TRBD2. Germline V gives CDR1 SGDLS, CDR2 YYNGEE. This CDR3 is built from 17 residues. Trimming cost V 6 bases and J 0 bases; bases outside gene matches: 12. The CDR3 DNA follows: TGTGCCAGCAATCCCGGGGGGAGACAGATCTCCTACAATGAGCAGTTCTTC. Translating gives CASNPGGRQISYNEQFF.

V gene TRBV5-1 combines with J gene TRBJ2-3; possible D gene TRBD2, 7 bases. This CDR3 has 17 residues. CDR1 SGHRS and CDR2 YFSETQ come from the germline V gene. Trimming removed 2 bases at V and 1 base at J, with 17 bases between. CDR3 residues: CASSFRSTGGGTDTQYF. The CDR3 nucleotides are TGCGCCAGCAGCTTCCGATCAACGGGGGGCGGCACAGATACGCAGTATTTT.

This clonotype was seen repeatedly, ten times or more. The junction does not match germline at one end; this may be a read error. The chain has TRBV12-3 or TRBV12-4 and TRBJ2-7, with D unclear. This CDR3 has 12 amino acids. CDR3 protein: CASSLDLYEQYF. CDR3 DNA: TGTGCCAGCAGCTTAGATCTCTACGAGCAGTACTTC.

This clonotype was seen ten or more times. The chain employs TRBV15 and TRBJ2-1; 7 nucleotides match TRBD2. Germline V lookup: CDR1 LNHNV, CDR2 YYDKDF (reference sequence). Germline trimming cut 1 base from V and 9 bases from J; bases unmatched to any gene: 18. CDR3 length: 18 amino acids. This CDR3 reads CATSRVRVSGLERGEQFF. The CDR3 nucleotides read TGTGCCACCAGCAGAGTCAGGGTTAGCGGGTTAGAGAGAGGTGAGCAGTTCTTC.

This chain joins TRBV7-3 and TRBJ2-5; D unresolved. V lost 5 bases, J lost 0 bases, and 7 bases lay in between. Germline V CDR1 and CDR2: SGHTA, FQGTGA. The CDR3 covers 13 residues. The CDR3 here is CASSPRYQETQYF. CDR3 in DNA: TGTGCCAGCAGCCCGCGATACCAAGAGACCCAGTACTTC. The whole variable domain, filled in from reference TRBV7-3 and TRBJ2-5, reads GAGVSQTPSNKVTEKGKYVELRCDPISGHTALYWYRQSLGQGPEFLIYFQGTGAADDSGLPNDRFFAVRPEGSVSTLKIQRTERGDSAVYLCASSPRYQETQYFGPGTRLLVL.

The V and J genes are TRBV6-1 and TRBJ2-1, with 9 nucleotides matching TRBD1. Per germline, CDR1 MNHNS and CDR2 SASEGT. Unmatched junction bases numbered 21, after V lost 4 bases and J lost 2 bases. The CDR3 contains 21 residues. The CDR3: CASSGFRLDADGDRAYNEQFF. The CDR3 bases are TGTGCCAGCAGTGGTTTTAGGCTCGATGCTGACGGGGACAGGGCCTACAATGAGCAGTTCTTC.

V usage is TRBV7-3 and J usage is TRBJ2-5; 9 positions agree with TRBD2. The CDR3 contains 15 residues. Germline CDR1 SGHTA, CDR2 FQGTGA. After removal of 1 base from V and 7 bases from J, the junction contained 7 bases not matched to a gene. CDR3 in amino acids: CASSLIAGGHGTQYF. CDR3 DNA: TGTGCCAGCAGCTTAATCGCGGGGGGGCATGGGACCCAGTACTTC.